This section outlines one T cell receptor beta chain sequence together with its context. Its specificity is unknown. The sample is drawn from a study of shared clonotypes between healthy human individuals. The run depth of the assay was deep. Repertoires were generated with immunoSEQ multiplex PCR, while TCRdb's copy carries only in-frame clones and drops some. Here the sample spans about 2.1 million clones, roughly 93% being singletons. CD8 cells classed as naive were CD45RO-negative and positively selected for CCR7, excluding terminally differentiated effector memory CD45RA+ cells. Donors comprised healthy HIV-negative adults lacking recent acute infections or vaccinations. Findings and limits, study-wide: Richness estimates generally favored naive over memory subsets.

The sample consisted of naive CD8+ T cells from PBMCs. The TCR comes from a man younger than 35 in good health. Some clones in this sample may be carry-over from other donors' samples.

In nucleotides, the CDR3 is TGTGCCAGCAGCCGGGAGGGGGCCCTATGGGAGCAGTACTTC. It yields the protein CASSREGALWEQYF. This chain connects TRBV4-2 to TRBJ2-7, with D perhaps TRBD1 or TRBD2 (7 bases each). Deletions cut 4 bases from V and 7 bases from J, with 17 bases between. Germline-derived CDR1 and CDR2 are LGHNA and YNFKEQ. The length of the CDR3 is 14 residues.